Below, one TCR beta chain is given with its context. Primers used in a second PCR of roughly 6 to 11 cycles were a sample-barcoded 5' primer and a J-beta primer mix. Every cDNA molecule carried a tag from a template-switch adaptor bearing 12 random nucleotides. MiXCR was run by TCRdb on the 5' RACE reads, yielding one entry per CDR3 protein. The sample yields 1.2 million to 1.5 million distinct CDR3 sequences, 45% to 70% seen once. Donation came from healthy Caucasian individuals in Russia who were aged 6 to 90. Each individual donor underwent a draw of approximately 9.8 milliliters of peripheral blood. Each sample gave at least 6 million isolated PBMCs. The data belong to a study of blood T cells in healthy people across ages. The CDR3 covers 15 residues. Trimming shortened V by 5 bases and J by 6 bases, and 17 bases separated the two germline ends.

The chain employs TRBV12-3 or TRBV12-4 and TRBJ1-5; D might be TRBD1 (6 bases). The sequence came from a man aged 18-30 years in good health. The sample consisted of blood. The CDR3: CASSHTGPLGQPQHF. The DNA of the CDR3 is TGTGCCAGCAGTCATACAGGGCCCCTCGGTCAGCCCCAGCATTTT.